These T cell receptor beta chains were read from a single sample in a study of CD8 T cells in ankylosing spondylitis. TCRdb redid the calling of the 5' RACE reads with MiXCR, one entry per CDR3 protein. The table lists under 200,000 distinct CDR3 sequences, roughly 10% of them singletons. The sample comprised blood, either unsorted or a sorted T cell fraction (not recorded which). The source of these receptors is a female donor with ankylosing spondylitis or in good health (not recorded which). CDR3s include the opening cysteine and the closing phenylalanine or tryptophan. Each record gives: clone size, V gene, J gene, D gene, CDR3 DNA, CDR3 protein. A D gene is named only where the DNA matches it firmly. Clone size is not always given. Where it is, it says once, few, many or a class for expanded clones.

few,TRBV6-2/TRBV6-3,TRBJ1-3,-,TGTGCCAGCAGTCAATCTACAGGGATCTACTCTGGAAACACCATATATTTT,CASSQSTGIYSGNTIYF
few,TRBV7-9,TRBJ2-4,-,TGTGCCAGCAGCTTATTGAGCGGAGCCAAAAACATTCAGTACTTC,CASSLLSGAKNIQYF
many,TRBV5-5,TRBJ2-1,-,TGTGCCAGCAGTCCCAATAGCGAGAATGAGCAGTTCTTC,CASSPNSENEQFF
-,TRBV11-3,TRBJ2-4,-,TGTGCCAGCAGCCGCACAAACCTAAGAGAGACCGTAGCCAAAAACATTCAGTACTTC,CASSRTNLRETVAKNIQYF
-,TRBV9,TRBJ2-7,-,TGTGCCAGCAGCGTAAATGCGAACGAGCAGTACTTC,CASSVNANEQYF
many,TRBV20-1,TRBJ1-5,-,TGCAGTGCTAGCGGACCCTCTCCCGTAAGCAATCAGCCCCAGCATTTT,CSASGPSPVSNQPQHF
few,TRBV4-3,TRBJ2-2,-,TGCGCCAGCAGCCATAAACAGGGTGGCGGGGAGCTGTTTTTT,CASSHKQGGGELFF
few,TRBV25-1,TRBJ2-5,-,TGTGCCAGCAGTGAGGGATTAGCGGAGCTCCAAGAGACCCAGTACTTC,CASSEGLAELQETQYF
many,TRBV12-3/TRBV12-4,TRBJ2-1,-,TGTGCCAGCAGTTCTATAAGGGGTGAGGGTGAGCAGTTCTTC,CASSSIRGEGEQFF
many,TRBV4-3,TRBJ2-1,TRBD2,TGCGCCAGCAGCCAAGAGGAGGCGGGACTAGTGTTCAATGAGCAGTTCTTC,CASSQEEAGLVFNEQFF
few,TRBV27,TRBJ2-1,TRBD2,TGTGCCAGCAGTAGGGGCGGGGGGCCAAGCTCCTACAATGAGCAGTTCTTC,CASSRGGGPSSYNEQFF
many,TRBV12-5,TRBJ1-5,-,TGTGCTAGTGGCGTACAATTTGGCAATCAGCCCCAGCATTTT,CASGVQFGNQPQHF
few,TRBV3-1,TRBJ2-3,TRBD2,TGTGCCAGCAGCCAAGTGGCGACTAGCGGGAGAGATACGCAGTATTTT,CASSQVATSGRDTQYF
once,TRBV4-2,TRBJ2-1,TRBD2,TGTGCCAGCAGCCAAGATCGACTAGCGGGTGAGCAGTTCTTC,CASSQDRLAGEQFF
-,TRBV28,TRBJ2-4,-,TGTGCCAGCAGTTTAGGGCCGGGGGACATTCAGTACTTC,CASSLGPGDIQYF
few,TRBV27,TRBJ2-6,-,TGTGCCAGCAGTCCCGGGACGCCCGTCTCTGGGGCCAACGTCCTGACTTTC,CASSPGTPVSGANVLTF
many,TRBV29-1,TRBJ2-1,TRBD2,TGCAGCGCAACAACTAGCGGGAGTTACGGTGAGCAGTTCTTC,CSATTSGSYGEQFF
many,TRBV4-1,TRBJ2-3,TRBD2,TGCGCCAGCAGCCAGGGACTACTCACAGATACGCAGTATTTT,CASSQGLLTDTQYF
few,TRBV14,TRBJ2-7,TRBD2,TGTGCCAGCAGCCAAGAGTCAGGGAGGGCCGAGCAGTACTTC,CASSQESGRAEQYF
few,TRBV12-5,TRBJ1-2,-,TGTGCTAGTGGTTGGGGGCCCGGCAGAAGCTATGGCTACACCTTC,CASGWGPGRSYGYTF
few,TRBV2,TRBJ2-7,TRBD1,TGTGCCAGCGACAGGGTCTACGAGCAGTACTTC,CASDRVYEQYF
-,TRBV7-3,TRBJ1-5,-,TGTGCCAGCAGTATGGGACCGAATCAGCCCCAGCATTTT,CASSMGPNQPQHF
-,TRBV15,TRBJ2-7,TRBD1,TGTGCCACCAGCAGAACGTACAGGGGGCGCCACTACGAGCAGTACTTC,CATSRTYRGRHYEQYF
-,TRBV9,TRBJ1-1,TRBD1,TGTGCCAGCAGCGTGACAGGGGATTTCACTGAAGCTTTCTTT,CASSVTGDFTEAFF
-,TRBV29-1,TRBJ2-1,-,TGCAGCGTTGACCGGGGGAATGAGCAGTTCTTC,CSVDRGNEQFF
-,TRBV29-1,TRBJ1-2,-,TGCAGCGTTGGGCGGGGGGGATCCTATGGCTACACCTTC,CSVGRGGSYGYTF
few,TRBV3-1,TRBJ2-7,-,TGTGCCAGCACCCAAGGGGTGGACACCACCTACGAGCAGTACTTC,CASTQGVDTTYEQYF
few,TRBV20-1,TRBJ2-7,-,TGCAGTGCTAGAGATCTGATGGGGGAGCAGTACTTC,CSARDLMGEQYF
few,TRBV4-3,TRBJ2-1,-,TGCGCCAGCAGCCAAGAGGATCTGACGGGGCTCTACAATGAGCAGTTCTTC,CASSQEDLTGLYNEQFF
-,TRBV7-2,TRBJ2-5,TRBD1,TGTGCCAGCAGGGGACAGCCGTACCAAGAGACCCAGTACTTC,CASRGQPYQETQYF
few,TRBV6-6,TRBJ1-1,-,TGTGCCAGCATTCAGGGATGGAACACTGAAGCTTTCTTT,CASIQGWNTEAFF
-,TRBV21-1,TRBJ1-5,-,TGTGCCAGCAGCGCCCTGGCGGGCAGGGGGCTCAATCAGCCCCAGCATTTT,CASSALAGRGLNQPQHF
few,TRBV24-1,TRBJ1-6,TRBD1,TGTGCCACCAGTGATTTGGGGACAGTAATCCGGTCACCCCTCCACTTT,CATSDLGTVIRSPLHF
few,TRBV7-9,TRBJ2-6,-,TGTGCCAGCAGCCCCCCGGCAGGGACTGGGGCCAACGTCCTGACTTTC,CASSPPAGTGANVLTF
few,TRBV7-8,TRBJ2-7,-,TGTGCCAGCAGCTTAGCGGTTGGTGGGCCGACCTACGAGCAGTACTTC,CASSLAVGGPTYEQYF
-,TRBV2,TRBJ2-1,TRBD2,TGTGCCAGCATTGGGACTAGCGGAGACGACAATGAGCAGTTCTTC,CASIGTSGDDNEQFF
few,TRBV5-6,TRBJ2-1,-,TGTGCCAGCAGCTTGGCCTTGGCAGGGGAATACAATGAGCAGTTCTTC,CASSLALAGEYNEQFF
few,TRBV9,TRBJ1-1,-,TGTGCCAGCAGCGTAGTAGGAGGGACAAGCACTGAAGCTTTCTTT,CASSVVGGTSTEAFF
-,TRBV25-1,TRBJ2-5,-,TGTGCCAGCAGTGGCTCTAGCGAAGAGACCCAGTACTTC,CASSGSSEETQYF
few,TRBV15,TRBJ1-2,-,TGTGCCACCAGCAGAGATCCCCCTCGGAGGGGTATCTATGGCTACACCTTC,CATSRDPPRRGIYGYTF
many,TRBV4-3,TRBJ1-2,-,TGCGCCAGCAGCCAACAAAGGACAGCTAACTATGGCTACACCTTC,CASSQQRTANYGYTF
-,TRBV10-2,TRBJ2-1,TRBD1,TGCGCCGGGGGGACAGGGAGCAATGAGCAGTTCTTC,CAGGTGSNEQFF
-,TRBV7-9,TRBJ1-4,TRBD1,TGTGCCAGCAGCTTAGGGACAGGGAATGAAAAACTGTTTTTT,CASSLGTGNEKLFF
many,TRBV29-1,TRBJ2-7,-,TGCAGCGTTGGACGAGGCCGAACCTACGAGCAGTACTTC,CSVGRGRTYEQYF
few,TRBV7-8,TRBJ2-7,-,TGTGCCAGCAGCCCGTCCTCCCCAGAGCAGTACTTC,CASSPSSPEQYF
-,TRBV10-2,TRBJ2-7,-,TGCGCCAGCAAGCCAGGAGCGGTCTCCTACGAGCAGTACTTC,CASKPGAVSYEQYF
many,TRBV9,TRBJ2-4,-,TGTGCCAGCAAACCCACGGGACCATATAAAAACATTCAGTACTTC,CASKPTGPYKNIQYF
-,TRBV11-2,TRBJ2-7,-,TGTGCCAGCAGCTTAGATCCCCTCGGGACCTCGGGGGAGCAGTACTTC,CASSLDPLGTSGEQYF
few,TRBV20-1,TRBJ2-1,-,TGCAGTGCTAGCGGTCCCATCTCCTACAATGAGCAGTTCTTC,CSASGPISYNEQFF
-,TRBV9,TRBJ2-2,-,TGTGCCAGCAGCGTAGACATCACCGGGGAGCTGTTTTTT,CASSVDITGELFF
-,TRBV5-1,TRBJ2-7,-,TGCGCCAGCAGCTCCACCGGGGGCCAAGACGAGCAGTACTTC,CASSSTGGQDEQYF
many,TRBV4-3,TRBJ2-7,TRBD1,TGCGCCAGCAGCCAAGATCAGTGGGGACAGGGCTACGAGCAGTACTTC,CASSQDQWGQGYEQYF
many,TRBV4-1,TRBJ2-1,TRBD2,TGCGCCAGCAGCGCTTCTAGCGGCCCCTACAATGAGCAGTTCTTC,CASSASSGPYNEQFF
-,TRBV11-2,TRBJ2-3,-,TGTGCCAGCAGCTACCTCCAGAAAAATACGCAGTATTTT,CASSYLQKNTQYF
many,TRBV4-3,TRBJ1-3,-,TGCGCCAGCAGCCAAGATCGGGCCCGTGACACCATATATTTT,CASSQDRARDTIYF